One sample yielded the 15 T cell receptor beta chains listed below, sequenced in a study of response to subunit inactivated influenza vaccine. TCRdb redid the calling of the RT-PCR reads with MiXCR, one entry per CDR3 protein. The sample has hundreds of thousands of distinct CDR3 sequences, approximately 15% seen once. Sequences were derived from PBMCs from blood, sampled 11 to 12 days after vaccination. The receptors come from a man in his fifties who received an inactivated influenza vaccine.

This chain links TRBV20-1 with TRBJ2-1; TRBD2 aligns across 8 bases. The CDR3 runs 16 residues. The V segment lost 0 bases and the J segment 7 bases; nucleotides outside the gene matches: 11. Germline-derived CDR1 and CDR2 are DFQATT and SNEGSKA (reference sequence). The CDR3 reads CSARDRGLEKANEQFF. Here the CDR3 DNA reads TGCAGTGCTAGAGATCGGGGACTAGAAAAAGCGAATGAGCAGTTCTTC.

This clonotype was observed a few times. The chain employs TRBV11-2 and TRBJ2-1, with a tentative D call TRBD1 (6 bases). The CDR3 length is 13 residues. The V end lost 5 bases, the J end lost 9 bases, and 14 bases lay between the germline ends. The V gene's germline CDR1 is SGHAT and CDR2 FQNNGV. CDR3 protein: CASSTGNSGEQFF. The CDR3 DNA reads TGTGCCAGCAGCACAGGGAACTCCGGTGAGCAGTTCTTC.

This clonotype was counted at least ten times. The rearrangement joins TRBV12-3 or TRBV12-4 to TRBJ2-5; D unresolved. Trimming pared 5 bases from V and 5 bases from J, leaving 6 bases between. The CDR3 covers 11 residues. CDR3: CASSTAETQYF. DNA for the CDR3: TGTGCCAGCAGTACCGCCGAGACCCAGTACTTC.

This clonotype has a handful of counts. The chain recombines TRBV9 with TRBJ2-3; D uncertain. The CDR3 consists of 13 residues. V was pared by 3 bases and J by 5 bases, with 10 bases between. Germline V gene lookup returns CDR1 SGDLS and CDR2 YYNGEE. The CDR3 here is CASSDGPRDTQYF. The CDR3 DNA reads TGTGCCAGCAGCGACGGGCCTAGAGATACGCAGTATTTT.

This clonotype came up a few times. The V and J genes are TRBV4-2 and TRBJ2-3; D tentatively fits TRBD1 or TRBD2 (5 bases each). Trimming removed 4 bases at V and 0 bases at J, with 14 bases between. CDR3 length: 16 amino acids. From germline, CDR1 is LGHNA and CDR2 YNFKEQ. CDR3 DNA sequence: TGTGCCAGCAGCCTACCGAGGGACCCTAGCACAGATACGCAGTATTTT. This codes for CASSLPRDPSTDTQYF.

For this clonotype: A much larger clone lies a single base off, so this may be a read error. The V gene is TRBV9, the J gene TRBJ1-1; tentative D call: TRBD1 (5 bases). The V end was cut by 5 bases, the J end by 3 bases, with 14 bases between. The germline CDR1 and CDR2 sequences are SGDLS and YYNGEE. The length of the CDR3 is 14 residues. The CDR3 nucleotides are TGTGCCAGCAGGGTAATCCCAGGGCACACTGAAGCTTTCTTT. It yields the protein CASRVIPGHTEAFF.

In its sample, this clonotype was seen a few times. The chain couples TRBV20-1 to TRBJ2-7; D gene unclear. Per the germline V gene, CDR1 is DFQATT and CDR2 is SNEGSKA (reference sequence). V was cut by 3 bases and J by 2 bases, with 14 bases left in between. The CDR3 is 14 residues long. Here the CDR3 DNA reads TGCAGTGCTAGGCTTCATGGGGTAACCTACGAGCAGTACTTC. Its protein product is CSARLHGVTYEQYF.

The rearrangement links TRBV12-3 or TRBV12-4 to TRBJ2-2; possible D gene TRBD1, 5 bases. Trimming pared 2 bases from V and 8 bases from J, leaving 12 bases between. The CDR3 runs 14 residues. The chain's CDR3 is CASSLRQQTGELFF. As DNA, the CDR3 is TGTGCCAGCAGTTTACGACAGCAAACGGGGGAGCTGTTTTTT.

This clonotype showed up just a few times. The chain couples TRBV20-1 to TRBJ2-3; 9 bases line up with TRBD2. This CDR3 contains 16 residues. Germline CDR1 and CDR2: DFQATT and SNEGSKA (reference sequence). The V gene end was trimmed by 0 bases and the J gene end by 1 base; junction bases not matched to a gene: 5. The CDR3 sequence is CSARDLLAGGTDTQYF. The CDR3 region has the DNA TGCAGTGCTAGAGATCTATTAGCGGGGGGCACAGATACGCAGTATTTT.

The chain links TRBV11-2 to TRBJ2-5; 12 nucleotides match TRBD2. CDR1 SGHAT and CDR2 FQNNGV come from the germline V gene. The CDR3 is made up of 20 amino acids. Trimming took 5 bases from V and 0 from J; bases not matched to a gene: 16. DNA for the CDR3: TGTGCCAGCAGCCTACGATCTGCACTAGCGGGGGGCACGTACCAAGAGACCCAGTACTTC. Encoded protein: CASSLRSALAGGTYQETQYF.

This chain connects TRBV28 to TRBJ2-3; 9 nucleotides match TRBD1. Germline V CDR1 and CDR2: MDHEN, SYDVKM. J was trimmed by 6 bases and V by 10 bases; bases with no gene match: 14. This CDR3 region has 15 residues. Written as DNA, the CDR3 is TGTGCCATGCTAGGAAGGGACAGGGATTGGGATACGCAGTATTTT. It encodes CAMLGRDRDWDTQYF.

This clonotype has more than one count but fewer than ten. V is TRBV20-1 and J is TRBJ1-1; D gene unclear. CDR1 and CDR2 (germline): DFQATT, SNEGSKA (reference sequence). Deletions cut 0 bases from V and 5 bases from J, with 13 bases between. The CDR3 consists of 14 residues. In DNA, the CDR3 is TGCAGTGCTAGAGATCGTCAAGGGTATACTGAAGCTTTCTTT. Translation gives CSARDRQGYTEAFF.

The J gene is TRBJ2-7, the V gene TRBV23-1, with TRBD1 matching over 7 bases. TRBV23-1 is an ORF for which the function is uncertain. V was pared by 0 bases and J by 5 bases, with 4 bases of the junction left unmatched. The CDR3 covers 14 residues. CDR3 nucleotide sequence: TGCGCCAGCAGTCAATCCGACAGGGTCCACGAGCAGTACTTC. It is translated as CASSQSDRVHEQYF.

The chain couples TRBV7-2 to TRBJ1-2; weak D call: TRBD1 (6 bases). Germline loops: CDR1 SGHTA, CDR2 FQGNSA. With 2 bases removed from V and 8 bases from J, the gap between germline ends came to 15 bases. There are 14 residues in the CDR3. CDR3 DNA sequence: TGTGCCAGCAGCTTACCCACAGGGATAAGGGGCTACACCTTC. It yields the protein CASSLPTGIRGYTF.

The chain links TRBV6-5 to TRBJ2-1; TRBD1 aligns across 8 bases. The ends lost 4 bases at V and 0 bases at J; junction bases unmatched: 5. The CDR3 is made up of 16 amino acids. CDR1 is MNHEY and CDR2 is SVGAGI in the germline V gene. The CDR3 here is CASSFRTGSSYNEQFF. The CDR3 DNA sequence: TGTGCCAGCAGTTTCCGGACAGGGAGCTCCTACAATGAGCAGTTCTTC.